One sample yielded the 28 T cell receptor beta chains listed below, sequenced in a study of cytomegalovirus exposure and HLA in healthy donors. The PCR contained 60 Vbeta and 13 Jbeta primers. Here immunoSEQ multiplex PCR was the method, and the copy in TCRdb shows in-frame clones only, minus some. The sample has 70,000 to 95,000 clones, about 80% seen once; the top ten hold over 3%. The sequencing input was PBMCs. The source of these receptors is a man over 45 in good health and CMV-seronegative.

This clone has a handful of counts. The chain has TRBV28 and TRBJ1-4, with a weak D call TRBD1 (5 bases). The germline V gene encodes CDR1 MDHEN and CDR2 SYDVKM. The germline V and J ends were trimmed by 4 bases and 5 bases, with 14 bases remaining between them. The CDR3 runs to 15 residues. Here the CDR3 reads CASSSPGLLNEKLFF. CDR3 DNA sequence: TGTGCCAGCAGTTCCCCGGGACTGTTAAATGAAAAACTGTTTTTT.

This rearrangement joins TRBV11-2 to TRBJ1-2; D is ambiguous. This CDR3 has 15 residues. Germline V gene sequence: CDR1 SGHAT, CDR2 FQNNGV. Trimming left V 0 bases short and J 2 bases short, with 10 bases between. The CDR3 DNA sequence: TGTGCCAGCAGCTTAGATAACTACCCCAACTATGGCTACACCTTC. Protein sequence: CASSLDNYPNYGYTF.

This clone was seen more than once but under ten times. The gene calls are TRBV15 and TRBJ2-7; TRBD1 matches 10 bases. The CDR3 consists of 14 residues. The V gene's germline CDR1 is LNHNV and CDR2 YYDKDF (reference sequence). Losses at the gene ends were 3 bases for V and 4 bases for J; bases not matched to a gene: 3. CDR3 in amino acids: CATSRMGQGYEQYF. The CDR3 DNA follows: TGTGCCACCAGCAGGATGGGACAGGGGTACGAGCAGTACTTC.

This clone has just a few counts. V is TRBV14 and J is TRBJ2-3; TRBD2 agrees at 8 bases. V lost 1 base, J lost 1 base, and 4 bases stayed unmatched. The CDR3 has 16 amino acids. In germline, CDR1 is SGHDN, CDR2 FVKESK. CDR3 coding DNA: TGTGCCAGCAGCCAAGCTAGCGGGTTCCGCACAGATACGCAGTATTTT. Protein: CASSQASGFRTDTQYF.

The genes are TRBV4-2 and TRBJ2-7; 9 bases align to TRBD2. Germline lookup yields CDR1 LGHNA and CDR2 YNFKEQ. The V segment lost 1 base and the J segment 4 bases; nucleotides outside the gene matches: 8. This CDR3 contains 16 residues. CDR3 in DNA: TGTGCCAGCAGCCAAGCAAGCGGGGGGCGGTTGTACGAGCAGTACTTC. This codes for CASSQASGGRLYEQYF.

Concerning this clone itself: At the DNA level, this CDR3 is encoded by other sequences in the same sample as well. This chain uses TRBV19 with TRBJ2-5; maybe TRBD2 (6 bases). CDR1 LNHDA and CDR2 SQIVND come from the germline V gene (reference sequence). The CDR3 contains 14 residues. The ends were cut back, 3 bases at V and 2 bases at J, with 10 bases in the middle. The CDR3 sequence: CASSIGTGQETQYF. The DNA for the CDR3 is TGTGCCAGTAGTATTGGGACTGGTCAAGAGACCCAGTACTTC.

This clone has only a few counts. V usage is TRBV4-3 and J usage is TRBJ1-3, with unresolved D. Germline V CDR1 and CDR2: LGHNA, YSLEER. The CDR3 covers 13 residues. Trimming cost V 1 base and J 4 bases, with 5 bases left between them. The CDR3 reads CASSQVVGNTIYF. Written as DNA, the CDR3 is TGCGCCAGCAGCCAAGTTGTAGGAAACACCATATATTTT.

In its sample, this clone was seen a few times. This chain links TRBV4-1 with TRBJ1-3, with TRBD1 matching over 7 bases. CDR1 is MGHRA and CDR2 is YSYEKL in the germline V gene. The V and J ends lost 2 bases and 1 base, in that order; junction bases with no gene match: 2. The CDR3 sequence is 15 residues long. The CDR3 is CASSQSGQSGNTIYF. The CDR3 bases are TGCGCCAGCAGCCAATCGGGACAGTCTGGAAACACCATATATTTT.

This chain connects TRBV21-1 to TRBJ2-3; the table's TRBD2 call for D was not verified on the DNA. TRBV21-1 is recorded as a pseudogene. The CDR3 covers 18 residues. CDR3 region: CASCFPGLARVGLDTQYF. The CDR3 DNA reads as TGTGCCAGCTGTTTCCCGGGACTAGCGAGAGTAGGACTAGATACGCAGTATTTT.

This clone came up once. The CDR3 loop is CASSASGGRVNEQFF. CDR3 in DNA: TGCGCCAGCAGCGCGAGCGGGGGGCGTGTAAATGAGCAGTTCTTC. V gene TRBV5-1 combines with J gene TRBJ2-1, with 9 bases lining up with TRBD2. In germline, CDR1 is SGHRS, CDR2 YFSETQ. This CDR3 is built from 15 residues. V lost 4 bases and J lost 7; bases outside the gene matches: 9.

This chain joins TRBV11-3 and TRBJ1-1; TRBD1 agrees at 9 bases. The CDR3 contains 16 residues. Germline V lookup: CDR1 SGHNT, CDR2 YENEEA. J was trimmed by 5 bases and V by 0 bases; bases with no gene match: 7. The CDR3 region is CASSLDTRTGVTEAFF. The CDR3 DNA reads as TGTGCCAGCAGCTTAGATACTCGGACAGGGGTTACTGAAGCTTTCTTT.

A single count supports this clone. V gene TRBV6-6 combines with J gene TRBJ2-1, with D tentatively TRBD2 (5 bases). This CDR3 has 11 amino acids. Germline CDR1 and CDR2: MNHNY and SVGAGI (reference sequence). Trimming shortened V by 2 bases and J by 13 bases, and 9 bases separated the two germline ends. This CDR3 reads CASSYAGHQFF. The CDR3 nucleotides read TGTGCCAGCAGTTACGCGGGCCATCAGTTCTTC.

This clone has only a few counts. This chain links TRBV11-2 with TRBJ1-2; 9 bases agree with TRBD1. V was clipped by 1 base and J by 3 bases; unmatched bases: 6. The CDR3 spans 16 residues. Germline lookup yields CDR1 SGHAT and CDR2 FQNNGV. The DNA of the CDR3 is TGTGCCAGCAGCTTAGGCTACCGGGACAGGGACTATGGCTACACCTTC. It encodes CASSLGYRDRDYGYTF.

This sequence joins TRBV10-1 and TRBJ2-5; 10 nucleotides match TRBD1. V was clipped by 9 bases and J by 7 bases; unmatched bases: 17. The CDR3 extends over 16 amino acids. The germline gives CDR1 WNHNN, CDR2 SYGVQD (reference sequence). CDR3 bases: TGCGCCAGTAACCCGGGGAGACAGGGGGCGCCGGGGACCCAGTACTTC. Translated, it gives CASNPGRQGAPGTQYF.

This clone was detected many times. V and J are TRBV4-2 and TRBJ1-4; 8 nucleotides line up with TRBD1. The trim removed 0 bases at V and 5 bases at J, leaving 2 bases unmatched. The CDR3 runs 15 residues. Germline CDR1 is LGHNA and CDR2 is YNFKEQ. The CDR3: CASSQDYRGNEKLFF. In DNA, the CDR3 is TGTGCCAGCAGCCAAGACTACAGGGGGAATGAAAAACTGTTTTTT.

V and J are TRBV9 and TRBJ1-1; weak D call: TRBD1 (6 bases). V gave up 3 bases and J gave up 3 bases, with 15 bases separating them. The CDR3 has 15 residues. Germline V CDR1 and CDR2: SGDLS, YYNGEE. DNA for the CDR3: TGTGCCAGCAGCGAGGGGACACCGGGTGACACTGAAGCTTTCTTT. Translated, it gives CASSEGTPGDTEAFF.

This rearrangement joins TRBV4-1 to TRBJ2-7; 10 bases agree with TRBD2. The trim removed 4 bases at V and 4 bases at J, leaving 7 bases unmatched. From germline, CDR1 is MGHRA and CDR2 YSYEKL. CDR3 size: 15 residues. CDR3 protein: CASSLSSGGHYEQYF. The DNA for the CDR3 is TGCGCCAGCAGCCTAAGTAGCGGGGGGCATTACGAGCAGTACTTC.

This chain uses TRBV19 with TRBJ1-5; 7 nucleotides line up with TRBD1. CDR1 LNHDA and CDR2 SQIVND come from the germline V gene (reference sequence). The CDR3 extends over 17 amino acids. Trimming took 6 bases from V and 5 from J; bases not matched to a gene: 16. CDR3 in amino acids: CASSRTRQGKSDQPQHF. CDR3 DNA sequence: TGTGCCAGTAGCAGAACCCGACAGGGAAAGTCGGATCAGCCCCAGCATTTT.

The V and J genes are TRBV18 and TRBJ2-5, with no clear D. Germline V CDR1 and CDR2: KGHSH, LQKENI. Trimming stripped 0 bases from V and 5 bases from J, with 10 bases between. The CDR3 runs 14 residues. CDR3 loop: CASSPPFGLETQYF. The CDR3 DNA is TGTGCCAGCTCACCACCGTTTGGGCTTGAGACCCAGTACTTC. The whole variable domain, remainder taken from reference TRBV18 and TRBJ2-5, is NAGVMQNPRHLVRRRGQEARLRCSPMKGHSHVYWYRQLPEEGLKFMVYLQKENIIDESGMPKERFSAEFPKEGPSILRIQQVVRGDSAAYFCASSPPFGLETQYFGPGTRLLVL.

The chain couples TRBV6-5 to TRBJ1-2; D gene ambiguous. The length of the CDR3 is 14 residues. Deletions cut 2 bases from V and 5 bases from J, with 12 bases between. CDR1 and CDR2 from the germline V gene are MNHEY and SVGAGI. CDR3 in DNA: TGTGCCAGCAGTTACGCCCTTACATCGTATGGCTACACCTTC. Protein sequence: CASSYALTSYGYTF.

This clone was counted a few times. The genes are TRBV19 and TRBJ2-1; 11 bases are a match to TRBD2. The CDR3 runs to 15 residues. The junction had 4 bases not matched to a gene; V was cut back by 5 bases and J by 4 bases. CDR1 and CDR2 from the germline V gene are LNHDA and SQIVND (reference sequence). For the CDR3, the DNA is TGTGCCAGTAGTGACCTAGCGGGGGGATACAATGAGCAGTTCTTC. It is translated as CASSDLAGGYNEQFF.

This sequence joins TRBV18 and TRBJ2-5, with 9 nucleotides matching TRBD1. J lost 3 bases, V lost 3 bases, and 2 bases had no gene match. CDR1 KGHSH and CDR2 LQKENI come from the germline V gene. The CDR3 loop spans 14 amino acids. The CDR3 DNA is TGTGCCAGCTCACCGGACAGGGGCGAAGAGACCCAGTACTTC. It codes for CASSPDRGEETQYF. Variable domain in full (rest from reference TRBV18 and TRBJ2-5): NAGVMQNPRHLVRRRGQEARLRCSPMKGHSHVYWYRQLPEEGLKFMVYLQKENIIDESGMPKERFSAEFPKEGPSILRIQQVVRGDSAAYFCASSPDRGEETQYFGPGTRLLVL.

This chain connects TRBV30 to TRBJ2-7; tentatively, D is TRBD1 (5 bases). The J call may be incorrect, as the DNA end agrees better with TRBJ2-5. This CDR3 comprises 12 residues. Germline lookup yields CDR1 GTSNPN and CDR2 SVGIG (reference sequence). The CDR3, as DNA: TGTGCCTGGGAGTGGGGAAGGGGGACCCAGTACTTC. Translation gives CAWEWGRGTQYF.

This clone appeared once. The chain employs TRBV6-1 and TRBJ2-7; 8 bases fit TRBD2. The CDR3 runs to 15 residues. The germline V gene encodes CDR1 MNHNS and CDR2 SASEGT. Trimming cost V 0 bases and J 0 bases; bases outside gene matches: 1. CDR3 in amino acids: CASSEALAGSYEQYF. CDR3 DNA sequence: TGTGCCAGCAGTGAAGCGCTAGCGGGCTCCTACGAGCAGTACTTC.

This chain joins TRBV5-6 and TRBJ2-3, with TRBD2 as a possible D gene (7 bases). CDR1 and CDR2 from the germline V gene are SGHDT and YYEEEE. The CDR3 length is 15 residues. Trimming took off 7 bases at V and 2 bases at J, with 17 bases between the two ends. CDR3 coding DNA: TGTGCCAGCCTCCTAGGGGGGGCTGACACAGATACGCAGTATTTT. Its protein product is CASLLGGADTDTQYF.

This rearrangement joins TRBV29-1 to TRBJ2-5; D gene unclear. The CDR3 is 12 amino acids. Trimming took 7 bases from V and 1 from J, leaving 10 bases between them. The germline V gene has CDR1 SQVTM and CDR2 ANQGSEA. The CDR3 nucleotides read TGCAGCGGCAGGTTAGGCCAAGAGACCCAGTACTTC. It yields the protein CSGRLGQETQYF.

The V call is TRBV6-5, the J call TRBJ2-7, with D tentatively TRBD2 (5 bases). In germline, CDR1 is MNHEY, CDR2 SVGAGI. Trimming removed 2 bases from V and 2 bases from J, with 13 bases in between. CDR3 size: 15 residues. CDR3 in DNA: TGTGCCAGCAGTTACGACACAACGGGGACCTACGAGCAGTACTTC. It yields the protein CASSYDTTGTYEQYF.

The chain carries TRBV11-2 and TRBJ1-1; no definite D call. The V gene's germline CDR1 is SGHAT and CDR2 FQNNGV. CDR3 size: 17 residues. Trimming removed 3 bases from V and 2 bases from J, with 19 bases in between. The CDR3 sequence: CASSLGAGRVRNTEAFF. The CDR3 nucleotides read TGTGCCAGCAGCTTGGGCGCGGGCAGAGTGAGAAACACTGAAGCTTTCTTT.